This T cell receptor beta chain originates from a study of T-cell reconstitution after alpha-beta-depleted transplantation in children. V gave up 7 bases and J gave up 4 bases; unmatched junction bases: 12. CDR3 size: 15 residues. Of note for this clonotype: Its antigen remains unidentified.

A TCRbeta library incorporating unique molecular identifiers was prepared. TCRdb called the PCR reads again in MiXCR, with one record for every CDR3 protein. The sample has approximately 120,000 distinct CDR3 sequences, roughly 10% seen once. Regarding the study as a whole: About two months after transplant, alpha-beta T cells reportedly came from several hundred expanded graft clones. Surviving recipient T cells and thymic progenitors accounted for the high day-60 TCRbeta diversity observed in some patients. The main origin of T-cell counts and diversity one year after transplant was newly produced T cells.

The input for sequencing was PBMCs, mostly from graft donor cells, taken 180 days after TCRalphabeta/CD19-depleted stem cell transplant. The chain joins TRBV12-3 or TRBV12-4 to TRBJ1-2; 7 positions agree with TRBD1. This sequence originates from a girl under two years old who had a stem cell transplant for combined immunodeficiency, so the T cells may come from the graft donor. The CDR3 sequence is CASKNRDSLPYGYTF. The CDR3 DNA follows: TGTGCCAGCAAAAACCGGGACAGCCTCCCCTATGGCTACACCTTC.